The rows below give T cell receptor beta chains drawn from one sample of a study of shared clonotypes between healthy human individuals. Method: immunoSEQ multiplex PCR; TCRdb's copy keeps in-frame clones and lacks some. The sample holds roughly 2.6 million clones, over 85% seen once. Sequences were obtained from naive CD4+ T cells sorted from blood. The receptors derive from a man younger than 35 in good health. CDR3s include the opening cysteine and the closing phenylalanine or tryptophan. The D gene is left open where the match is weak. Size is stated for part of the rows, as once, few or many counts, or as a class when the clone is expanded.

V	size	D	J	DNA	CDR3
TRBV27	NA	TRBD1	TRBJ1-5	TGTGCCAGCAGCCGTGGGACAGGGGGCTCCTATAGCAATCAGCCCCAGCATTTT	CASSRGTGGSYSNQPQHF
TRBV5-1	NA	TRBD1	TRBJ2-2	TGCGCCAGCAGCCTAGGGCGCAGGGGGCCCACCGGGGAGCTGTTTTTT	CASSLGRRGPTGELFF
TRBV19	NA	NA	TRBJ2-3	TGTGCCAGTAGTGCACTCTGGACAGCCCCAGATACGCAGTATTTT	CASSALWTAPDTQYF
TRBV30	NA	TRBD1	TRBJ2-2	TGTGCCTGGAGATCAGGGGGCGCGAACACCGGGGAGCTGTTTTTT	CAWRSGGANTGELFF
TRBV2	NA	NA	TRBJ1-5	TGTGCCAGCAGTGAACAGAGAAATCAGCCCCAGCATTTT	CASSEQRNQPQHF
TRBV4-3	NA	NA	TRBJ2-4	TGCGCCAGCAGCCAAGATTTGGACGCCGGCCTTACGGCCAAAAACATTCAGTACTTC	CASSQDLDAGLTAKNIQYF
TRBV7-3	NA	NA	TRBJ2-2	TGTGCCAGCAGCACCCCAGGGGGGACCGGGGAGCTGTTTTTT	CASSTPGGTGELFF
TRBV11-3	few	NA	TRBJ2-2	TGTGCCAGCAGCTTTCCGGGTCGGGAGCTGTTTTTT	CASSFPGRELFF
TRBV19	NA	TRBD2	TRBJ2-1	TGTGCCAGTAGTGTGGCACTTAGCGGGAGGACCAATGAGCAGTTCTTC	CASSVALSGRTNEQFF
TRBV6-5	NA	NA	TRBJ1-1	TGTGCCAGCACCCAATCTAAGAGTGAAGGGGCTTTCTTT	CASTQSKSEGAFF
TRBV28	NA	NA	TRBJ2-4	TGTGCCAGCAGCCCGACGGGAAACATTCAGTACTTC	CASSPTGNIQYF
TRBV5-6	NA	TRBD1	TRBJ1-6	TGTGCCAGCAGCTTTTGGGACAGGGATTACCTTACTTTT	CASSFWDRDYLTF
TRBV29-1	NA	NA	TRBJ2-3	TGCAGCGTTAATCCCACACAGGCGAACACAGATACGCAGTATTTT	CSVNPTQANTDTQYF
TRBV19	NA	TRBD1	TRBJ1-5	TGTGCCAGTAGTGCGACAGGGAACAATCAGCCCCAGCATTTT	CASSATGNNQPQHF
TRBV28	NA	TRBD1	TRBJ2-7	TGTGCCAGCAGTTTGCCGTGGACAGGGGAACGCTACGAGCAGTACTTC	CASSLPWTGERYEQYF
TRBV5-1	once	NA	TRBJ2-2	TGCGCCAGCAGCTTGGGACAAAGGGTCGGGGAGCTGTTTTTT	CASSLGQRVGELFF
TRBV2	NA	NA	TRBJ2-2	TGTGCCAGCAACGAAGGGGCGGAGTCGGCCGGGGAGCTGTTTTTT	CASNEGAESAGELFF
TRBV12-5	NA	NA	TRBJ1-3	TGTGCTAGTGGTTTGGTGACCTACACAGGAACGCGGTTCGCAAGAAACACCATATATTTT	CASGLVTYTGTRFARNTIYF
TRBV5-1	NA	NA	TRBJ2-3	TGCGCCAGCAGCTTGGCTCACACAGATACGCAGTATTTT	CASSLAHTDTQYF
TRBV19	NA	NA	TRBJ1-4	TGTGCCAGTAACCAGAGAGGGACTAATGAAAAACTGTTTTTT	CASNQRGTNEKLFF
TRBV27	NA	NA	TRBJ1-1	TGTGCCAGCAGTTTACAGGGAAAGAACACTGAAGCTTTCTTT	CASSLQGKNTEAFF
TRBV29-1	NA	NA	TRBJ1-6	TGCAGCGCCTCGGGGGGGCCGAATTCACCCCTCCACTTT	CSASGGPNSPLHF
TRBV6-6	NA	NA	TRBJ1-1	TGTGCCAGCAGTTCCCAACGTAACACTGAAGCTTTCTTT	CASSSQRNTEAFF
TRBV5-4	NA	TRBD1	TRBJ1-2	TGTGCCAGCAGCTTAGGGACAGGGTATGGCTACACCTTC	CASSLGTGYGYTF
TRBV29-1	NA	NA	TRBJ1-1	TGCAGCGTTGAAGACGTCGGACTCACGAACACTGAAGCTTTCTTT	CSVEDVGLTNTEAFF
TRBV30	NA	TRBD1	TRBJ2-7	TGTGCCTGGAGTGTTCGGGGGACAGGGAAAAGCTACGAGCAGTACTTC	CAWSVRGTGKSYEQYF
TRBV29-1	NA	NA	TRBJ1-1	TGCAGCCTAACGACAGTAAGCCCCGACACTGAAGCTTTCTTT	CSLTTVSPDTEAFF
TRBV28	NA	TRBD2	TRBJ2-2	TGTGCCAGCACCTCGGGGGGGCAAAACCTCGGGGAGCTGTTTTTT	CASTSGGQNLGELFF
TRBV28	NA	TRBD1	TRBJ2-7	TGTGCCAGCAGCCCCATCGCCCCCGGGACAGGGGGCAGCGAGCAGTACTTC	CASSPIAPGTGGSEQYF
TRBV7-2	NA	NA	TRBJ2-7	TGTGCCAGCAGCTCTCTACACTGGACGGCCCACTACGAGCAGTACTTC	CASSSLHWTAHYEQYF
TRBV9	few	TRBD1	TRBJ1-6	TGTGCCAGCAGCGGCCGGGACAGGGGGCAATCACCCCTCCACTTT	CASSGRDRGQSPLHF
TRBV18	once	NA	TRBJ1-2	TGTGCCAGCTCACCACCGGGCGGGGTCTATGGCTACACCTTC	CASSPPGGVYGYTF
TRBV10-3	NA	NA	TRBJ2-3	TGTGCCACCCAACGGGGCACAGATACGCAGTATTTT	CATQRGTDTQYF
TRBV2	NA	NA	TRBJ2-5	TGTGCCAGCAGTACCCAAGAGACCCAGTACTTC	CASSTQETQYF
TRBV11-2	NA	TRBD1	TRBJ2-7	TGTGCCAGCAGCTCAATCCGGGACAGGGGTTCAGGGCAGTACTTC	CASSSIRDRGSGQYF
TRBV14	NA	NA	TRBJ2-4	TGTGCCAGCAGCCAGGGGGCGGCCATTCAGTACTTC	CASSQGAAIQYF
TRBV7-2	NA	NA	TRBJ2-3	TGTGCCAGCAGCCTCACGTATACGCAGTATTTT	CASSLTYTQYF
TRBV19	NA	NA	TRBJ2-2	TGTGCCAGTAGTTTAGGAACAGGCGCCGGGGAGCTGTTTTTT	CASSLGTGAGELFF
TRBV19	NA	TRBD2	TRBJ2-2	TGTGCCAGTAGTTTCCAGGGAGGGGATTCGAACACCGGGGAGCTGTTTTTT	CASSFQGGDSNTGELFF
TRBV9	NA	NA	TRBJ2-1	TGTGCCAGCTCCCGGGACGACTACAATGAGCAGTTCTTC	CASSRDDYNEQFF
TRBV11-2	NA	NA	TRBJ2-5	TGTGCCAGCAGCTACACCCTCGGGCCCCAAGAGACCCAGTACTTC	CASSYTLGPQETQYF
TRBV9	NA	TRBD2	TRBJ2-1	TGTGCCAGCAGCGTGGCGGGAGAGTCCTACAATGAGCAGTTCTTC	CASSVAGESYNEQFF
TRBV10-3	NA	TRBD2	TRBJ2-1	TGTGCCATCAGTGGGACTAGCGGGAGTAATGAGCAGTTCTTC	CAISGTSGSNEQFF
TRBV15	NA	NA	TRBJ2-7	TGTGCCACCAGCAGTTCGCTAAACCTCTCCTACGAGCAGTACTTC	CATSSSLNLSYEQYF
TRBV2	NA	NA	TRBJ2-1	TGTGCCAGCAGTATCTACAATGAGCAGTTCTTC	CASSIYNEQFF
TRBV7-2	NA	TRBD2	TRBJ2-1	TGTGCCAGCAGCGGTAGTATAGCGGGAAAGAGGAATGAGCAGTTCTTC	CASSGSIAGKRNEQFF
TRBV2	few	TRBD2	TRBJ2-1	TGTGCCAGCAGGGGAGCGGGAGGTGGGCAGTTCTTC	CASRGAGGGQFF